This TCR beta chain was found in a study of shared clonotypes between healthy human individuals. As for the study in general: A few men and a couple of women, aged 18 to 49, were donors. The study's findings and limits: Richness estimates generally favored naive over memory subsets. Rarefaction analysis demonstrated incomplete sorted-subset sequencing notwithstanding large depth.

Assay: immunoSEQ multiplex PCR; the TCRdb copy retains only in-frame clones and omits some. The table records about 640,000 clones, 72% of them present only once. About this clone itself: The antigen is not known.

Trimming removed 0 bases at V and 4 bases at J, with 4 bases between. The germline V gene encodes CDR1 SGHRS and CDR2 YFSETQ. This CDR3 is 12 amino acids long. The clonotype originates from a woman aged 25 to 39 in good health. The V and J genes are TRBV5-1 and TRBJ2-5; no definite D call. The sequenced sample consisted of memory CD4+ T cells sorted from blood. Subset of the sample: CD45RA-negative fraction. CDR3 region: CASSLESETQYF. CDR3 DNA: TGCGCCAGCAGCTTGGAGTCAGAGACCCAGTACTTC.